What follows is one T cell receptor (beta chain) and its context. The data derive from a study of molecular identifiers for immune sequencing clone quantification. Looked up from germline, CDR1 is MDHEN and CDR2 is SYDVKM. CDR3 length: 16 residues. V was pared by 4 bases and J by 4 bases, with 6 bases of the junction left unmatched. Previously published methods and listed TCR primers were used for the bulk TCR libraries. TCRdb reprocessed the PCR reads with MiXCR, giving one entry per CDR3 protein. Seen here are 80,000 to 100,000 distinct CDR3 sequences, roughly 24% observed once, and the top ten hold 0.94%. The authors gated naive CD8 T cells as CD8+CD4-CCR7+CD45RA+ for sorting.

The sample was naive CD8+ T cells from blood, with Jurkat cell RNA spiked in. Stated subset: FACS-sorted CD8+CD4-CCR7+CD45RA+ naive T cells. The receptor's source is a human donor in good health. Some libraries in this study had Jurkat cell RNA spiked in. This chain uses TRBV28 with TRBJ2-5, with 13 nucleotides matching TRBD2. DNA of the CDR3: TGTGCCAGCAGTTCACGGACTAGCGGGAGCCTAGAGACCCAGTACTTC. Translating it yields CASSSRTSGSLETQYF.